The 19 T cell receptor beta chains in this list originate from one sample, sequenced in a study of blood T cell repertoires in COVID-19. Data came from immunoSEQ multiplex PCR; TCRdb stores just in-frame clones and leaves some out. The sample has some 530,000 clones, about nine tenths seen once. Specimen: PBMCs or T cells enriched from blood (not recorded which). These receptors all come from a woman aged 55 to 70 who had recovered from COVID-19.

Regarding this clone: The germline gene is not matched at one end of the junction; a read error may be the cause. The V gene is TRBV12-5, the J gene TRBJ2-7; D ambiguous. This CDR3 spans 14 amino acids. Germline V gene sequence: CDR1 LGHNT, CDR2 FRNRAP. The CDR3 DNA reads TGTGCTAGTGGTTTGGTTCCCCTCTCCCACGAGCAGTACTTC. The encoded protein is CASGLVPLSHEQYF.

V gene TRBV28 combines with J gene TRBJ1-2, with D possibly matching TRBD1 (5 bases). With 6 bases removed from V and 8 bases from J, the gap between germline ends came to 13 bases. CDR3 size: 12 residues. Germline values: CDR1 MDHEN, CDR2 SYDVKM. The CDR3 region is CASSLPQGGYTF. CDR3 DNA: TGTGCCAGCAGCCTCCCTCAGGGCGGCTACACCTTC.

The gene calls are TRBV7-2 and TRBJ2-5; 7 bases fit TRBD2. With 4 bases clipped from V and 4 bases from J, the junction kept 3 bases outside the gene matches. Germline lookup yields CDR1 SGHTA and CDR2 FQGNSA. This CDR3 comprises 13 residues. In DNA, the CDR3 is TGTGCCAGCAGCTCCTGGGGGGGAGAGACCCAGTACTTC. Protein: CASSSWGGETQYF.

J is TRBJ2-7 and V is TRBV4-1, with D possibly matching TRBD1 (5 bases). Trimming took 4 bases from V and 0 from J, leaving 10 bases between them. The CDR3 runs 14 residues. Germline V gene sequence: CDR1 MGHRA, CDR2 YSYEKL. The CDR3 is CASSPRGASYEQYF. The CDR3 region has the DNA TGCGCCAGCAGCCCCCGTGGGGCCTCCTACGAGCAGTACTTC.

V usage is TRBV6-5 and J usage is TRBJ1-6; 7 nucleotides line up with TRBD1. The CDR3 has 14 residues. V lost 5 bases, J lost 9 bases, and 7 bases stayed unmatched. CDR1 and CDR2 (germline): MNHEY, SVGAGI. CDR3 region: CASSPDRNSSPLHF. The CDR3 nucleotides are TGTGCCAGCAGTCCGGACAGGAATTCTTCACCCCTCCACTTT.

This chain uses TRBV7-9 with TRBJ2-3; D is perhaps TRBD2 (5 bases). Per germline, CDR1 SEHNR and CDR2 FQNEAQ (reference sequence). V dropped 5 bases and J dropped 3 bases, with 9 bases sitting between them. The CDR3 extends over 13 amino acids. CDR3 in DNA: TGTGCCAGCAGCACCGGGGAAACAGATACGCAGTATTTT. This codes for CASSTGETDTQYF.

V gene TRBV11-3 combines with J gene TRBJ1-4, with D perhaps TRBD1 (5 bases). CDR3 length: 15 residues. Trimming pared 0 bases from V and 7 bases from J, leaving 12 bases between. The germline gives CDR1 SGHNT, CDR2 YENEEA. The CDR3 bases are TGTGCCAGCAGCTTAGATGGGCCAAGGGGTGAAAAACTGTTTTTT. Its protein is CASSLDGPRGEKLFF. Full variable domain (outside the CDR3, taken from reference TRBV11-3 and TRBJ1-4): EAGVVQSPRYKIIEKKQPVAFWCNPISGHNTLYWYLQNLGQGPELLIRYENEEAVDDSQLPKDRFSAERLKGVDSTLKIQPAELGDSAVYLCASSLDGPRGEKLFFGSGTQLSVL.

The CDR3 nucleotides read TGCAGCGTTGATTATCAGGGGGACGGAAACACCATATATTTT. This gives the protein CSVDYQGDGNTIYF. The V and J genes are TRBV29-1 and TRBJ1-3; 7 positions match TRBD1. Germline trimming cut 3 bases from V and 4 bases from J; bases unmatched to any gene: 6. The CDR3 has 14 residues. From germline, CDR1 is SQVTM and CDR2 ANQGSEA.

The J gene is TRBJ2-3, the V gene TRBV7-8; no firm D call. Trimming stripped 4 bases from V and 0 bases from J, with 11 bases between. CDR1 is SGHVS and CDR2 is FQNEAQ in the germline V gene. The CDR3 consists of 15 residues. CDR3 coding DNA: TGTGCCAGCAGCTATGACTTTCCTAGCACAGATACGCAGTATTTT. It codes for CASSYDFPSTDTQYF.

The V and J genes are TRBV3-1 (or the pseudogene TRBV3-2) and TRBJ1-2; D possibly corresponds to TRBD1 (5 bases). There are 15 residues in the CDR3. Between the trimmed V and J ends, which lost 8 bases and 1 base, there was a span of 17 bases. The germline V gene encodes CDR1 LGHDT and CDR2 YNNKEL (reference sequence). CDR3 sequence reads: CASPPRAGGNYGYTF. The CDR3 DNA follows: TGTGCCAGCCCTCCCAGGGCAGGCGGTAACTATGGCTACACCTTC.

The chain links TRBV9 to TRBJ2-2, with 8 bases identical to TRBD1. From germline, CDR1 is SGDLS and CDR2 YYNGEE. V shed 4 bases and J 4 bases; nucleotides not matched to a gene: 9. CDR3 size: 16 residues. CDR3 in DNA: TGTGCCAGCAGCCTCACAGGGGGTAGGAGCACCGGGGAGCTGTTTTTT. Protein sequence: CASSLTGGRSTGELFF.

The J gene is TRBJ2-2, the V gene TRBV25-1, with D tentatively TRBD1 (5 bases). The CDR3 runs 15 residues. Trimming removed 7 bases at V and 1 base at J, with 13 bases between. CDR1 MGHDK and CDR2 SYGVNS come from the germline V gene. CDR3 nucleotide sequence: TGTGCCAGCACCCCGGAAAGGGGGAACACCGGGGAGCTGTTTTTT. Encoded protein: CASTPERGNTGELFF.

This sequence joins TRBV4-1 and TRBJ1-4, with D uncertain. In germline, CDR1 is MGHRA, CDR2 YSYEKL. This CDR3 is 12 amino acids long. The V and J ends lost 0 bases and 8 bases respectively, with 4 bases between them. The CDR3 region is CASSQDREKLFF. CDR3 nucleotide sequence: TGCGCCAGCAGCCAAGATCGGGAAAAACTGTTTTTT.

This clone has a handful of counts. The CDR3 DNA is TGCGCCAGCAGCCCAAAAGGGGCCGGGGAGACCCAGTACTTC. Amino acids: CASSPKGAGETQYF. The chain carries TRBV5-1 and TRBJ2-5; TRBD1 might be the D (5 bases). CDR1 SGHRS and CDR2 YFSETQ come from the germline V gene. Trimming cost V 4 bases and J 5 bases, with 15 bases left between them. CDR3 length: 14 amino acids.

The V and J genes are TRBV4-1 and TRBJ2-5; tentatively, D is TRBD1 (5 bases). Trimming shortened V by 9 bases and J by 2 bases, and 10 bases separated the two germline ends. The CDR3 contains 12 residues. Germline V gene lookup returns CDR1 MGHRA and CDR2 YSYEKL. CDR3 bases: TGCGCCAGAAGACAGTTACAAGAGACCCAGTACTTC. It is translated as CARRQLQETQYF.

The V gene is TRBV5-5, the J gene TRBJ2-3; 10 bases are shared with TRBD1. The V segment lost 7 bases and the J segment 5 bases; nucleotides outside the gene matches: 4. The CDR3 is 13 amino acids. From germline, CDR1 is SGHKS and CDR2 YYEKEE (reference sequence). The CDR3 spells CASGDRGQDTQYF. CDR3 DNA: TGTGCCAGCGGGGACAGGGGTCAAGATACGCAGTATTTT.

The chain employs TRBV4-1 and TRBJ1-5, with a possible D match to TRBD1 (5 bases). Germline assignment: CDR1 MGHRA and CDR2 YSYEKL. Deletions cut 4 bases from V and 0 bases from J, with 10 bases between. This CDR3 spans 15 amino acids. For the CDR3, the DNA is TGCGCCAGCAGCCTAGAGGGGAGTAGCAATCAGCCCCAGCATTTT. Translating it yields CASSLEGSSNQPQHF.

J is TRBJ1-6 and V is TRBV9; D unclear. V lost 4 bases to trimming and J lost 4 bases, with 15 bases between them. Germline assignment: CDR1 SGDLS and CDR2 YYNGEE. The CDR3 runs 16 residues. The CDR3 coding sequence is TGTGCCAGCAGCTCTGGGCTCTCTGAGTATAATTCACCCCTCCACTTT. Translation: CASSSGLSEYNSPLHF.

DNA for the CDR3: TGCGCCAGCAGTGAGTCGAGGGGACTAGCGGACACAGATACGCAGTATTTT. It codes for CASSESRGLADTDTQYF. The chain links TRBV10-1 to TRBJ2-3; TRBD2 agrees at 11 bases. Germline V gene lookup returns CDR1 WNHNN and CDR2 SYGVQD (reference sequence). V shed 0 bases and J 2 bases; nucleotides not matched to a gene: 4. This CDR3 has 17 amino acids.